This T cell receptor (beta chain) is from a study of cytomegalovirus exposure and HLA in healthy donors. The study, taken as a whole, reports: Trimming of TCR beta V- and J-genes showed a link, identified in a later analysis, to a missense DCLRE1C variant. What TCR beta sequences reportedly achieved was accurate prediction of HLA-A and HLA-B alleles in most subjects. Productive rates of about 90% or about 30% were seen for most TCR beta V segments in an earlier analysis.

About this clone itself: Its antigen is unknown.

Germline lookup yields CDR1 SEHNR and CDR2 FQNEAQ (reference sequence). The CDR3 has 17 residues. V gave up 5 bases and J gave up 1 base; unmatched junction bases: 7. PCR involved 60 Vbeta and 13 Jbeta primers. The data were produced by immunoSEQ multiplex PCR, yet TCRdb's version contains in-frame clones alone and is incomplete. Of roughly 150,000 clones in the sample, over 70% were seen once. Sample: PBMCs. The sequence derives from a woman in her 40s in good health and CMV-seropositive. The V and J genes are TRBV7-9 and TRBJ2-6, with 8 bases lining up with TRBD1. The CDR3 DNA is TGTGCCAGCAGCGTCCAGGACAGGGTTTCTGGGGCCAACGTCCTGACTTTC. Translated, it gives CASSVQDRVSGANVLTF.